This T cell receptor (beta chain) appears in the sequencing data of a study of T-cell memory formation after mild COVID-19. Overall study context: In these data, TCR clusters were largely donor specific. Study results and caveats: Pre-infection memory held some responding clones, suggesting pre-existing cross-reactive T cells responded.

Looked up from germline, CDR1 is MGHRA and CDR2 is YSYEKL. After removal of 6 bases from V and 5 bases from J, the junction contained 8 bases not matched to a gene. The CDR3 is 16 residues long. Each CDR3 protein gets one entry after TCRdb re-called the 5' RACE reads with MiXCR. This table has about 320,000 distinct CDR3 sequences, 14% appearing once. A note on this clonotype: Its target is not known.

This TCR was recovered from a man aged 18 to 29 who had mild COVID-19 (a few samples of this study predate the infection). Cell type and time point are not known. The source material was PBMCs or a T cell subset sorted from them (not recorded which). The chain recombines TRBV4-1 with TRBJ2-5, with 14 positions matching TRBD2. CDR3 sequence: CASRRTSGGPTETQYF. CDR3 in DNA: TGCGCCAGCAGGAGGACTAGCGGGGGGCCCACGGAGACCCAGTACTTC.